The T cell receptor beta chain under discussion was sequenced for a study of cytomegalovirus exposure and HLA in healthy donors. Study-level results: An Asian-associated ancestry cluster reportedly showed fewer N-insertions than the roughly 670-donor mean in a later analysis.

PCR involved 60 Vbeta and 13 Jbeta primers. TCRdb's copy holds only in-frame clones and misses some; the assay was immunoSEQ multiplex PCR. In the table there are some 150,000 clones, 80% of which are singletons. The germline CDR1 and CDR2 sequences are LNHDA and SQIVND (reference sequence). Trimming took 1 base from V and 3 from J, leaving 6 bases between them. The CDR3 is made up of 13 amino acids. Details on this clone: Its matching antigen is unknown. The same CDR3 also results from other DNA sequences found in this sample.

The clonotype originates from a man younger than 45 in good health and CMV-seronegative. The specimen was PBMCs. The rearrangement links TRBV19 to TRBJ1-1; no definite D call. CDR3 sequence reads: CASSIARDTEAFF. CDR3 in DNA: TGTGCCAGTAGTATAGCCCGGGACACTGAAGCTTTCTTT.